A single sample is the source of the 17 T cell receptor beta chains below, sequenced in a study of response to subunit inactivated influenza vaccine. From the RT-PCR reads, TCRdb called clonotypes with MiXCR, one entry per CDR3 protein. The top ten hold under 13% of the sample, which has about 780,000 distinct CDR3 sequences, less than 20% seen once. The input for sequencing was PBMCs from blood, taken around 5 days after vaccination. These receptors were collected from a man aged 45 to 65 who received an inactivated influenza vaccine.

This clonotype has only one observation. This chain uses TRBV12-5 with TRBJ2-5; tentatively, D is TRBD2 (5 bases). CDR1 and CDR2 (germline): LGHNT, FRNRAP. Trimming shortened V by 4 bases and J by 5 bases, and 17 bases separated the two germline ends. The CDR3 extends over 15 amino acids. CDR3 loop: CASGSGELWMETQYF. The CDR3 bases are TGTGCTAGTGGTTCCGGGGAACTGTGGATGGAGACCCAGTACTTC. The entire variable domain, with the rest obtained from reference TRBV12-5 and TRBJ2-5, is as follows: DARVTQTPRHKVTEMGQEVTMRCQPILGHNTVFWYRQTMMQGLELLAYFRNRAPLDDSGMPKDRFSAEMPDATLATLKIQPSEPRDSAVYFCASGSGELWMETQYFGPGTRLLVL.

This clonotype was detected only a few times. This chain connects TRBV4-2 to TRBJ1-5, with D possibly matching TRBD1 (5 bases). The ends were cut back, 0 bases at V and 3 bases at J, with 12 bases in the middle. The CDR3 has 16 residues. In germline, CDR1 is LGHNA, CDR2 YNFKEQ. The CDR3 nucleotides read TGTGCCAGCAGCCAAGATTGGAACGGACACAATCAGCCCCAGCATTTT. As protein: CASSQDWNGHNQPQHF.

Ten or more counts support this clonotype. The chain couples TRBV10-3 to TRBJ2-5; no clear D. The V gene's germline CDR1 is ENHRY and CDR2 SYGVKD. The CDR3 is made up of 12 amino acids. The V end was cut by 0 bases, the J end by 5 bases, with 4 bases between. In DNA, the CDR3 is TGTGCCATCAGTGAGTCTATGGAGACCCAGTACTTC. Amino acid sequence: CAISESMETQYF.

The chain carries TRBV28 and TRBJ2-3, with TRBD2 identical over 8 bases. Germline lookup yields CDR1 MDHEN and CDR2 SYDVKM. This CDR3 has 15 residues. Unmatched junction bases numbered 8, after V lost 5 bases and J lost 4 bases. The CDR3 coding sequence is TGTGCCAGCAGTACCGCGGGGGGCCGTGCAGATACGCAGTATTTT. Translated: CASSTAGGRADTQYF.

The chain recombines TRBV29-1 with TRBJ2-2; D remains ambiguous. V was pared by 7 bases and J by 5 bases, with 8 bases between. The CDR3 runs 11 residues. Germline V lookup: CDR1 SQVTM, CDR2 ANQGSEA. The chain's CDR3 is CSGIKTGELFF. CDR3 sequence (DNA): TGCAGCGGGATCAAAACCGGGGAGCTGTTTTTT.

V usage is TRBV2 and J usage is TRBJ1-1; D may be TRBD1 (5 bases). The CDR3 is 15 amino acids. In germline, CDR1 is SNHLY, CDR2 FYNNEI. V shed 4 bases and J shed 5 bases, with 17 bases lying between them. CDR3 sequence (DNA): TGTGCCAGCAGTGCATCTTCTGGGGGAAGAACTGAAGCTTTCTTT. Its translation: CASSASSGGRTEAFF. The whole variable domain, filled in from reference TRBV2 and TRBJ1-1, reads EPEVTQTPSHQVTQMGQEVILRCVPISNHLYFYWYRQILGQKVEFLVSFYNNEISEKSEIFDDQFSVERPDGSNFTLKIRSTKLEDSAMYFCASSASSGGRTEAFFGQGTRLTVV.

The sample holds a few counts of this clonotype. The J gene is TRBJ1-1, the V gene TRBV6-1; D is uncertain. The V end was cut by 6 bases, the J end by 6 bases, with 17 bases between. The CDR3 runs 14 residues. Germline loops: CDR1 MNHNS, CDR2 SASEGT. CDR3 in DNA: TGTGCCAGCAGGGTCGGATTTTCGGGCCCTGAAGCTTTCTTT. This encodes CASRVGFSGPEAFF.

The V gene is TRBV18, the J gene TRBJ1-6; no firm D call. The CDR3 has 13 amino acids. Between the trimmed V and J ends, which lost 6 bases and 10 bases, there was a span of 13 bases. Per the germline V gene, CDR1 is KGHSH and CDR2 is LQKENI. CDR3 in DNA: TGTGCCAGCTCCCCCGGCAGTCGGTCACCCCTCCACTTT. Translating it yields CASSPGSRSPLHF.

This clonotype was detected ten times or more. The V call is TRBV12-3 or TRBV12-4, the J call TRBJ1-1, with D perhaps matching TRBD1 (6 bases). Trimming took 4 bases from V and 1 from J, leaving 10 bases between them. There are 14 residues in the CDR3. The CDR3 reads CASSSTGSNTEAFF. The CDR3 DNA sequence: TGTGCCAGCAGTTCTACAGGGTCGAACACTGAAGCTTTCTTT.

The V and J genes are TRBV4-3 and TRBJ2-7; 8 bases are shared with TRBD2. Trimming cost V 1 base and J 2 bases; bases outside gene matches: 10. Germline values: CDR1 LGHNA, CDR2 YSLEER. The CDR3 is made up of 17 amino acids. The CDR3 DNA is TGCGCCAGCAGCCAAGGATACGGAACCGGGAGGGCCTACGAGCAGTACTTC. As protein: CASSQGYGTGRAYEQYF.

This clonotype has a handful of counts. The chain links TRBV10-3 to TRBJ2-5; D is possibly TRBD1 or TRBD2 (5 bases each). The length of the CDR3 is 13 residues. Germline V lookup: CDR1 ENHRY, CDR2 SYGVKD. Trimming removed 7 bases at V and 2 bases at J, with 11 bases between. CDR3 sequence reads: CAINPGPQETQYF. As DNA, the CDR3 is TGTGCCATCAATCCGGGGCCTCAAGAGACCCAGTACTTC.

The chain couples TRBV7-9 to TRBJ1-1, with D possibly TRBD1 on 6 matching bases. V gave up 0 bases and J gave up 0 bases, with 11 bases separating them. The CDR3 totals 16 residues. Germline V gene data show CDR1 as SEHNR and CDR2 as FQNEAQ (reference sequence). This CDR3 is CASSLAGGPMNTEAFF. CDR3 bases: TGTGCCAGCAGCTTAGCAGGGGGTCCCATGAACACTGAAGCTTTCTTT.

The J gene is TRBJ1-6, the V gene TRBV21-1; the tabulated D call, TRBD1, remains unverified against the DNA. TRBV21-1 is a documented pseudogene. This CDR3 region has 11 residues. The CDR3 here is CDFPVPSPLHF. CDR3 DNA: TGTGACTTCCCTGTCCCTTCACCCCTCCACTTT.

This clonotype occurred many times. This CDR3 is CSARDPTSSDEQFF. DNA of the CDR3: TGCAGTGCTAGAGACCCGACTAGCTCGGATGAGCAGTTCTTC. The chain links TRBV20-1 to TRBJ2-1; the match to TRBD2 covers 7 bases. CDR1 is DFQATT, CDR2 SNEGSKA, per germline (reference sequence). V shed 0 bases and J 8 bases; nucleotides not matched to a gene: 7. The CDR3 length is 14 residues.

This chain links TRBV14 with TRBJ2-3; the D gene is possibly TRBD1 (5 bases). The CDR3 runs 15 residues. Germline V CDR1 and CDR2: SGHDN, FVKESK. V shed 3 bases and J shed 0 bases, with 10 bases lying between them. The CDR3 region is CASSQLGRSTDTQYF. The CDR3 DNA sequence: TGTGCCAGCAGCCAGTTGGGGCGGAGCACAGATACGCAGTATTTT.

The rearrangement uses TRBV4-3 and TRBJ2-5; 8 bases agree with TRBD2. V trimming: 2 bases; J trimming: 5 bases; junction bases outside the gene matches: 7. Germline V gives CDR1 LGHNA, CDR2 YSLEER. The CDR3 loop spans 15 amino acids. The CDR3 spells CASSQSAGGWETQYF. The CDR3, as DNA: TGCGCCAGCAGCCAATCGGCGGGAGGATGGGAGACCCAGTACTTC.

The gene calls are TRBV5-6 and TRBJ2-4; 12 bases agree with TRBD2. CDR3 size: 16 residues. V lost 1 base, J lost 2 bases, and 1 base stayed unmatched. Germline V gene data show CDR1 as SGHDT and CDR2 as YYEEEE. The CDR3 DNA reads TGTGCCAGCAGCTTGACTAGCGGGGGGACCAAAAACATTCAGTACTTC. This codes for CASSLTSGGTKNIQYF.